The 25 T cell receptor beta chains in this list originate from one sample, sequenced in a study of T cells in localized non-small cell lung cancer. The protocol was immunoSEQ multiplex PCR, while the TCRdb copy is restricted to in-frame clones and leaves out a portion. In the table there are around 1,700 clones, roughly a fifth of which are singletons. The input for sequencing was lung tumor tissue, taken before any cancer treatment. These receptor sequences come from a man aged 40-75 years with stage III lung adenocarcinoma.

The CDR3 bases are TGCAGCGTGGCTCTGACAGCCTCTGGAAACACCATATATTTT. The encoded protein is CSVALTASGNTIYF. This rearrangement joins TRBV29-1 to TRBJ1-3, with D perhaps matching TRBD1 (5 bases). Germline V CDR1 and CDR2: SQVTM, ANQGSEA. CDR3 length: 14 residues. Trimming removed 6 bases from V and 0 bases from J, with 12 bases in between.

This chain uses TRBV19 with TRBJ2-5; D is uncertain. Trimming left V 4 bases short and J 5 bases short, with 20 bases between. CDR3 length: 16 residues. From germline, CDR1 is LNHDA and CDR2 SQIVND (reference sequence). As DNA, the CDR3 is TGTGCCAGTAGTAGCAACCGGGCCCAAGATCCGGAGACCCAGTACTTC. Translation gives CASSSNRAQDPETQYF. The entire variable domain, with the rest obtained from reference TRBV19 and TRBJ2-5, is as follows: DGGITQSPKYLFRKEGQNVTLSCEQNLNHDAMYWYRQDPGQGLRLIYYSQIVNDFQKGDIAEGYSVSREKKESFPLTVTSAQKNPTAFYLCASSSNRAQDPETQYFGPGTRLLVL.

This clone has more than one count but fewer than ten. The chain is built from TRBV9 and TRBJ1-1, with a possible D match to TRBD1 (5 bases). This CDR3 comprises 14 residues. Trimming removed 1 base from V and 1 base from J, with 8 bases in between. The germline V gene encodes CDR1 SGDLS and CDR2 YYNGEE. The CDR3 spells CASSVYGQNTEAFF. CDR3 DNA: TGTGCCAGCAGCGTATACGGACAGAACACTGAAGCTTTCTTT.

The V gene is TRBV28, the J gene TRBJ2-5; D is perhaps TRBD1 (5 bases). V dropped 2 bases and J dropped 5 bases, with 15 bases sitting between them. The length of the CDR3 is 15 residues. CDR1 is MDHEN, CDR2 SYDVKM, per germline. CDR3 DNA: TGTGCCAGCAGTTTACCGGACAAGGGCATGGAGACCCAGTACTTC. Translation gives CASSLPDKGMETQYF.

By its share, this clone is medium-sized (0.01 to 0.1%). This chain's CDR3 is CASSSVPQTITEAFF. DNA of the CDR3: TGTGCCAGCAGCTCAGTGCCCCAGACAATCACTGAAGCTTTCTTT. The chain carries TRBV11-3 and TRBJ1-1, with D unclear. The CDR3 contains 15 residues. V lost 4 bases, J lost 4 bases, and 16 bases lay in between. Germline V lookup: CDR1 SGHNT, CDR2 YENEEA.

The chain couples TRBV30 to TRBJ2-3; TRBD2 agrees at 10 bases. The CDR3 has 15 amino acids. V shed 0 bases, J shed 6 bases, and the junction held 6 bases outside the gene matches. The germline V gene encodes CDR1 GTSNPN and CDR2 SVGIG (reference sequence). Here the CDR3 DNA reads TGTGCCTGGAGTGTGAGTCTAGCGGGAGCGGATACGCAGTATTTT. It is translated as CAWSVSLAGADTQYF.

By proportion, this clone is large. The rearrangement joins TRBV19 to TRBJ2-3; D gene unclear. Germline values: CDR1 LNHDA, CDR2 SQIVND (reference sequence). This CDR3 is 14 amino acids long. The V and J ends lost 2 bases and 5 bases respectively, with 11 bases between them. This CDR3 is CASSITPGIDTQYF. For the CDR3, the DNA is TGTGCCAGTAGTATAACCCCTGGTATAGATACGCAGTATTTT.

A few counts support this clone. The chain is built from TRBV6-8 and TRBJ1-1; maybe TRBD1 (5 bases). Germline V lookup: CDR1 MNHGY, CDR2 SAAAGT. With 6 bases removed from V and 0 bases from J, the gap between germline ends came to 11 bases. The CDR3 has 14 amino acids. CDR3 amino acids: CASSRDGLNTEAFF. CDR3 nucleotide sequence: TGTGCCAGCAGCCGGGACGGACTGAACACTGAAGCTTTCTTT.

In its sample, this clone ranks as large. The J gene is TRBJ1-1, the V gene TRBV18; TRBD1 agrees at 9 bases. V gave up 3 bases and J gave up 0 bases; unmatched junction bases: 5. Germline V gene sequence: CDR1 KGHSH, CDR2 LQKENI. The CDR3 contains 16 residues. CDR3: CASSPVDRGMNTEAFF. CDR3 nucleotides: TGTGCCAGCTCACCCGTTGACAGGGGGATGAACACTGAAGCTTTCTTT.

In this sample, this clone is large. The chain is built from TRBV12-1 and TRBJ2-1; the table calls TRBD2, which could not be checked here. TRBV12-1 is a known pseudogene. This CDR3 has 17 amino acids. The DNA of the CDR3 is TGTGCCAGCAGCTCCCTTAGAGCTGTAAGCTCCTACAATGAGCAGTTCTTC. It translates to CASSSLRAVSSYNEQFF.

This chain joins TRBV11-3 and TRBJ1-2; possibly TRBD1 for D (6 bases). CDR3 size: 14 residues. Germline V lookup: CDR1 SGHNT, CDR2 YENEEA. With 5 bases removed from V and 6 bases from J, the gap between germline ends came to 16 bases. The CDR3 coding sequence is TGTGCCAGCAGCCCAGACCGGCAGGGGAATGGCTACACCTTC. Its protein is CASSPDRQGNGYTF.

This sequence joins TRBV10-3 and TRBJ1-5; the match to TRBD1 covers 8 bases. The CDR3 runs 15 residues. Trimming at V came to 10 bases and at J to 3 bases, leaving 11 bases not matched to a gene. The V gene's germline CDR1 is ENHRY and CDR2 SYGVKD. The CDR3 sequence: CATRGGQGDNQPQHF. CDR3 in DNA: TGTGCCACCCGGGGCGGACAGGGCGACAATCAGCCCCAGCATTTT.

This clone ranks as large. V gene TRBV11-3 combines with J gene TRBJ2-1, with unresolved D. The CDR3 consists of 15 residues. Trimming cost V 0 bases and J 5 bases, with 11 bases left between them. The germline CDR1 and CDR2 sequences are SGHNT and YENEEA. The CDR3 nucleotides read TGTGCCAGCAGCTTAGAGGCGGATGGCAACAATGAGCAGTTCTTC. It is translated as CASSLEADGNNEQFF. The whole variable domain, remainder taken from reference TRBV11-3 and TRBJ2-1, is EAGVVQSPRYKIIEKKQPVAFWCNPISGHNTLYWYLQNLGQGPELLIRYENEEAVDDSQLPKDRFSAERLKGVDSTLKIQPAELGDSAVYLCASSLEADGNNEQFFGPGTRLTVL.

The chain has TRBV18 and TRBJ2-5, with D unclear. The germline CDR1 and CDR2 sequences are KGHSH and LQKENI. V lost 0 bases, J lost 3 bases, and 5 bases lay in between. This CDR3 spans 13 amino acids. The DNA for the CDR3 is TGTGCCAGCTCACCACCGGTGGAAGAGACCCAGTACTTC. Residues: CASSPPVEETQYF.

This chain links TRBV7-1 with TRBJ2-2; 9 bases fit TRBD1. TRBV7-1 counts as an open reading frame of uncertain function. V gave up 9 bases and J gave up 7 bases; unmatched junction bases: 6. The CDR3 consists of 13 residues. The CDR3 DNA follows: TGTGCCAGTTCCGACAGGGGGATCGGGGAGCTGTTTTTT. This translates into CASSDRGIGELFF.

This clone showed up just a few times. The V and J genes are TRBV11-3 and TRBJ2-7, with TRBD1 matching over 7 bases. The CDR3 sequence is 15 residues long. CDR1 and CDR2 (germline): SGHNT, YENEEA. The trim removed 4 bases at V and 1 base at J, leaving 7 bases unmatched. The CDR3 DNA reads as TGTGCCAGCAGCTCGTTACAGGGGCCTTCCTACGAGCAGTACTTC. Protein: CASSSLQGPSYEQYF.

The chain uses TRBV5-1 and TRBJ2-7; D unresolved. V shed 0 bases and J shed 0 bases, with 7 bases lying between them. The CDR3 runs 14 residues. Germline CDR1 and CDR2: SGHRS and YFSETQ. The CDR3, as DNA: TGCGCCAGCAGCTTGGATGCCAGCTCCTACGAGCAGTACTTC. It is translated as CASSLDASSYEQYF.

In its sample, this clone is large (0.1 to 1%). The V and J genes are TRBV12-5 and TRBJ2-3; 7 bases align to TRBD2. The CDR3 sequence is 15 residues long. Germline CDR1 reads LGHNT; CDR2 reads FRNRAP. The CDR3 nucleotides are TGTGCCAGCGGCGGTTTGGTAGCGGGTGCAGATACGCAGTATTTT. This codes for CASGGLVAGADTQYF.

The chain employs TRBV6-8 and TRBJ1-1, with D unclear. Germline V gene data show CDR1 as MNHGY and CDR2 as SAAAGT. CDR3 length: 13 amino acids. Trimming stripped 6 bases from V and 1 base from J, with 9 bases between. CDR3 sequence (DNA): TGTGCCAGCAGCTCGGGCTGGAACACTGAAGCTTTCTTT. This gives the protein CASSSGWNTEAFF.

The chain recombines TRBV19 with TRBJ2-3, with 7 bases aligning to TRBD1. Germline lookup yields CDR1 LNHDA and CDR2 SQIVND (reference sequence). J gave up 2 bases and V 4 bases, and 9 bases lay outside the gene matches. The CDR3 covers 16 residues. The CDR3 DNA sequence: TGTGCCAGTAGTAGAGAGGGGGCCCGTTTCACAGATACGCAGTATTTT. Its protein is CASSREGARFTDTQYF.

V gene TRBV30 combines with J gene TRBJ1-3; no reliable D call. This CDR3 is 14 amino acids long. V shed 5 bases and J shed 0 bases, with 11 bases lying between them. CDR1 GTSNPN and CDR2 SVGIG come from the germline V gene (reference sequence). CDR3 residues: CAWLAARSGNTIYF. The CDR3 DNA reads as TGTGCCTGGTTGGCAGCGCGCTCTGGAAACACCATATATTTT.

The chain uses TRBV29-1 and TRBJ2-1; a possible D gene is TRBD2 (6 bases). The V end was cut by 7 bases, the J end by 7 bases, with 17 bases between. Germline-derived CDR1 and CDR2 are SQVTM and ANQGSEA. The CDR3 consists of 13 residues. The CDR3 region has the DNA TGCAGCGCCAACCGGGACTTTGAAAATGAGCAGTTCTTC. Protein: CSANRDFENEQFF.

The rearrangement uses TRBV7-2 and TRBJ1-1; D not resolved. The CDR3 length is 13 residues. V gave up 2 bases and J gave up 11 bases, with 15 bases separating them. Germline CDR1 reads SGHTA; CDR2 reads FQGNSA. The CDR3 DNA reads TGTGCCAGCAGCTTAAACAACCCGAAGCGGGCTTTCTTT. Encoded protein: CASSLNNPKRAFF.

This clone is judged medium-sized (0.01 to 0.1%). The J gene is TRBJ1-6, the V gene TRBV9, with D maybe TRBD1 (6 bases). Germline CDR1 and CDR2: SGDLS and YYNGEE. The CDR3 sequence is 15 residues long. V gave up 4 bases and J gave up 7 bases, with 15 bases separating them. CDR3 coding DNA: TGTGCCAGCAGCCCCTCCGGTCAGGGGAATTCACCCCTCCACTTT. It is translated as CASSPSGQGNSPLHF.

The chain joins TRBV11-3 to TRBJ2-5; 9 bases are a match to TRBD2. V was pared by 5 bases and J by 5 bases, with 12 bases of the junction left unmatched. The CDR3 is made up of 16 amino acids. Germline V gene data show CDR1 as SGHNT and CDR2 as YENEEA. CDR3 DNA sequence: TGTGCCAGCAGCCCCTCCGAAGCGGGAGGCGGGGAGACCCAGTACTTC. Its translation: CASSPSEAGGGETQYF. Based on the CDR3 plus reference TRBV11-3 and TRBJ2-5, the full variable domain is EAGVVQSPRYKIIEKKQPVAFWCNPISGHNTLYWYLQNLGQGPELLIRYENEEAVDDSQLPKDRFSAERLKGVDSTLKIQPAELGDSAVYLCASSPSEAGGGETQYFGPGTRLLVL.